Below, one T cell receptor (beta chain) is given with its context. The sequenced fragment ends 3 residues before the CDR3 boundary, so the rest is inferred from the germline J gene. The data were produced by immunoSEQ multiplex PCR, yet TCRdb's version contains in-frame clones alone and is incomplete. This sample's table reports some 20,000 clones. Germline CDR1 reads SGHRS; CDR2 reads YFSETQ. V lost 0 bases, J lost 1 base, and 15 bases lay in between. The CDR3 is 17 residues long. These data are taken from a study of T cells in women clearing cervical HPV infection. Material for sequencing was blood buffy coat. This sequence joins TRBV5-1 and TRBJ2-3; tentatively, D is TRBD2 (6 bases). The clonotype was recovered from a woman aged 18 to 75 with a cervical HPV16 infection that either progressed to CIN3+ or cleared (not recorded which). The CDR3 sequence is CASSLGGRGSGTDTQYF. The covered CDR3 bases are TGCGCCAGCAGCTTGGGGGGCCGGGGGAGCGGCACAGATACG.